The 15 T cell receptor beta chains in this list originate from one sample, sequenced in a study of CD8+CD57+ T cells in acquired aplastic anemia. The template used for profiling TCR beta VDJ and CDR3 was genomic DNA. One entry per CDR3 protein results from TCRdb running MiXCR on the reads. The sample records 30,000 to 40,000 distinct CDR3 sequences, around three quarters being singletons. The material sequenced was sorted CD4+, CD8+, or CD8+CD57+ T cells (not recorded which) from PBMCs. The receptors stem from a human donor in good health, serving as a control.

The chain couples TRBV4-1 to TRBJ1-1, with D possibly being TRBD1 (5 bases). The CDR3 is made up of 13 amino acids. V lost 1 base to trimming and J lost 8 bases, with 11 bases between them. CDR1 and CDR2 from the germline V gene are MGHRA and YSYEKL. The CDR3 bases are TGCGCCAGCAGCCAAGTCGCTAGGACAGAAGCTTTCTTT. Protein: CASSQVARTEAFF.

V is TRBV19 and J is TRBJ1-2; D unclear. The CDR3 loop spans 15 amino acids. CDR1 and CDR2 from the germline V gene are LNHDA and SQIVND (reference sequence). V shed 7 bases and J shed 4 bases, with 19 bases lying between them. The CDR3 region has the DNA TGTGCCAGTACCCCCCGTGAAGGGATGGTCTATGGCTACACCTTC. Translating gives CASTPREGMVYGYTF.

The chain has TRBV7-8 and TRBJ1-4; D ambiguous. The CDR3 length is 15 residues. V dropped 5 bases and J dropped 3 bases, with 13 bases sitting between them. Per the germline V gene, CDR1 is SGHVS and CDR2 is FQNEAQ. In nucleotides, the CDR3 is TGTGCCAGCAGCCCCGGACCGGCAGCTAATGAAAAACTGTTTTTT. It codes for CASSPGPAANEKLFF.

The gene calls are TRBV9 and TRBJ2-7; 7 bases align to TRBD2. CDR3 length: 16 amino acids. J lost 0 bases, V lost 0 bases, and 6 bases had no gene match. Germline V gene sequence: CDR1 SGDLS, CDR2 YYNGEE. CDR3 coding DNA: TGTGCCAGCAGCGTAGGGGAGGGATTCAGCTCCTACGAGCAGTACTTC. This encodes CASSVGEGFSSYEQYF.

CDR3 sequence (DNA): TGTGCCATCAGTGAGATAGGTAGAGAAGCTTTCTTT. Amino acids: CAISEIGREAFF. The chain couples TRBV10-3 to TRBJ1-1, with D unclear. The CDR3 is 12 amino acids. V was cut by 2 bases and J by 8 bases, with 9 bases left in between. Germline CDR1 is ENHRY and CDR2 is SYGVKD.

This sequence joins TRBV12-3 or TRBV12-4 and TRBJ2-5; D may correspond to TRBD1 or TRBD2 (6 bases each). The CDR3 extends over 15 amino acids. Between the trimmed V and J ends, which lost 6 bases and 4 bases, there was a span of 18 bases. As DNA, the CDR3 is TGTGCCAGCAGCCGGGGGCCAAGGGGAGCAGAGACCCAGTACTTC. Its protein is CASSRGPRGAETQYF.

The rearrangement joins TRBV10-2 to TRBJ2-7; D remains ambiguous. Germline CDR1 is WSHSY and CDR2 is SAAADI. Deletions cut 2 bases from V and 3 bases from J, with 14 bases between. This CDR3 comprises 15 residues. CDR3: CASSEGLSYRYEQYF. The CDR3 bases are TGCGCCAGCAGTGAGGGGCTCTCCTACCGCTACGAGCAGTACTTC.

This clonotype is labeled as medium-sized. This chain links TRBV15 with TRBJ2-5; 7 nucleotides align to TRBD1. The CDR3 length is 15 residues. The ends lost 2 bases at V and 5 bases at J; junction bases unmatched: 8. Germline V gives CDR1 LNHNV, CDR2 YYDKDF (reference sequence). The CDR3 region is CATSRTRSRGETQYF. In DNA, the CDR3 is TGTGCCACCAGCAGAACCCGGAGCAGGGGGGAGACCCAGTACTTC.

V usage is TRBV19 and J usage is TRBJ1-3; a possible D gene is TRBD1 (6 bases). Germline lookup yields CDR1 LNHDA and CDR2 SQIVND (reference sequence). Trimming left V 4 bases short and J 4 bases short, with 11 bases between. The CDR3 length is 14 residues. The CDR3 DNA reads TGTGCCAGTAGTAACAGGGAAGGAGGAAACACCATATATTTT. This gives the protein CASSNREGGNTIYF.

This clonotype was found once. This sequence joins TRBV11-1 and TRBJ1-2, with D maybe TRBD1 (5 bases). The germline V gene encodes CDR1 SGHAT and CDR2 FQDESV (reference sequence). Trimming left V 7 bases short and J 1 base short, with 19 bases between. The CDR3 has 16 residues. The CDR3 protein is CASTGRALGLNYGYTF. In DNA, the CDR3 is TGTGCCAGCACCGGGAGGGCATTGGGACTTAACTATGGCTACACCTTC.

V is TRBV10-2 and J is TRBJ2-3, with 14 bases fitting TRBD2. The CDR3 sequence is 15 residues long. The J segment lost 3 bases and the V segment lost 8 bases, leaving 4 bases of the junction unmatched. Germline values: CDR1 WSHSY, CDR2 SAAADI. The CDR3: CASRTSGGSTDTQYF. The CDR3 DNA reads TGCGCCAGCCGGACTAGCGGGGGGTCTACAGATACGCAGTATTTT.

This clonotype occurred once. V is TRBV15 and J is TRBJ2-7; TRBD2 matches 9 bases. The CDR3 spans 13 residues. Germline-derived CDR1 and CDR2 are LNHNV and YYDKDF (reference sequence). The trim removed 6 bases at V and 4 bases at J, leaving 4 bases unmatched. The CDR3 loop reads CATRASGIYEQYF. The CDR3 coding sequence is TGTGCCACCAGGGCTAGCGGGATATACGAGCAGTACTTC.

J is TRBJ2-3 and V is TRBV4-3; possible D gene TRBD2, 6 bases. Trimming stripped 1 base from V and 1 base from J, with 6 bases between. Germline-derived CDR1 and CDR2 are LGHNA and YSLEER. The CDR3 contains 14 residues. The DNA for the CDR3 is TGCGCCAGCAGCCAAGGGGGGGGCACAGATACGCAGTATTTT. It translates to CASSQGGGTDTQYF.

In DNA, the CDR3 is TGCAGCGTCGCGGGACTCCCTTACAATGAGCAGTTCTTC. Protein: CSVAGLPYNEQFF. The chain has TRBV29-1 and TRBJ2-1; D might be TRBD2 (6 bases). CDR1 and CDR2 (germline): SQVTM, ANQGSEA. This CDR3 is 13 amino acids long. V dropped 6 bases and J dropped 4 bases, with 13 bases sitting between them.

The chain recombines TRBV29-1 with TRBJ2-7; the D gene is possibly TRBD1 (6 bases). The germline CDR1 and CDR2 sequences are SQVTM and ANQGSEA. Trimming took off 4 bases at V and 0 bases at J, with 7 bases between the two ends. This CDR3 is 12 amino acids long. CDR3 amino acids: CSVGGGSYEQYF. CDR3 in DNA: TGCAGCGTTGGAGGGGGCTCCTACGAGCAGTACTTC.